The rows below give T cell receptor beta chains drawn from one sample of a study of cytomegalovirus exposure and HLA in healthy donors. Sequenced by immunoSEQ multiplex PCR; TCRdb stores in-frame clones only, minus some. This table has around 130,000 clones, 8.5% appearing once. Sequenced material: PBMCs. The receptors shown here come from a middle-aged man in good health and CMV-seronegative. The CDR3 runs from the conserved cysteine through the conserved F or W. Fields, in order: clone size, CDR3 length, V gene, J gene, D gene, CDR3 DNA, CDR3 protein. D genes are given only for firm matches. Clone sizes are given selectively: once, few, many, or a class where the clone is expanded.

clone_size: -; cdr3_length: 17; v_call: TRBV5-4; j_call: TRBJ2-5; d_call: -; cdr3_nt: TGTGCCAGCAGCTTGGTAGGCAGGGAATCGGGCGTGGATAACCAGTACTTC; cdr3_aa: CASSLVGRESGVDNQYF
clone_size: -; cdr3_length: 16; v_call: TRBV7-4; j_call: TRBJ2-7; d_call: -; cdr3_nt: TGTGCCAGCAGCTTAGTACCGACCAGGGCCCCCTACGAGCAGTACTTC; cdr3_aa: CASSLVPTRAPYEQYF
clone_size: -; cdr3_length: 14; v_call: TRBV9; j_call: TRBJ2-2; d_call: -; cdr3_nt: TGTGCCAGCAGAAGGACTTCGAACACCGGGGAGCTGTTTTTT; cdr3_aa: CASRRTSNTGELFF
clone_size: -; cdr3_length: 15; v_call: TRBV5-1; j_call: TRBJ2-7; d_call: -; cdr3_nt: TGCGCCAGCAGCTTGGCCCCTAGCCCAACCTACGAGCAGTACTTC; cdr3_aa: CASSLAPSPTYEQYF
clone_size: few; cdr3_length: 16; v_call: TRBV4-1; j_call: TRBJ2-1; d_call: TRBD2; cdr3_nt: TGCGCCAGCAGCCAAGAAGAGCGGGGGTTCTACAATGAGCAGTTCTTC; cdr3_aa: CASSQEERGFYNEQFF
clone_size: few; cdr3_length: 16; v_call: TRBV2; j_call: TRBJ2-2; d_call: -; cdr3_nt: TGTGCCAGCAGGTTAATGCCGGGACAGAACACCGGGGAGCTGTTTTTT; cdr3_aa: CASRLMPGQNTGELFF
clone_size: -; cdr3_length: 16; v_call: TRBV7-8; j_call: TRBJ1-5; d_call: -; cdr3_nt: TGTGCCAGCAGCTCCGGGACAAGATATAGCAATCAGCCCCAGCATTTT; cdr3_aa: CASSSGTRYSNQPQHF
clone_size: -; cdr3_length: 15; v_call: TRBV2; j_call: TRBJ2-2; d_call: -; cdr3_nt: TGTGCCAGCAGTGGCGCTGGGGCCTCCACCGGGGAGCTGTTTTTT; cdr3_aa: CASSGAGASTGELFF
clone_size: few; cdr3_length: 14; v_call: TRBV27; j_call: TRBJ2-6; d_call: -; cdr3_nt: TGTGCCAGCAGTGAGAGCTCTGGGGCCAACGTCCTGACTTTC; cdr3_aa: CASSESSGANVLTF
clone_size: -; cdr3_length: 16; v_call: TRBV13; j_call: TRBJ1-3; d_call: -; cdr3_nt: TGTGCCAGCAGCTTGGGGGGGCAGAGCTCTGGAAACACCATATATTTT; cdr3_aa: CASSLGGQSSGNTIYF